This T cell receptor beta chain was observed in a study of T cells after yellow fever vaccination. Study-wide background: SMART-Seq v4 Ultra Low Input prepared libraries from low-cell fractions.

Findings and limits, study-wide: The secondary response was weaker but peaked faster, day 5 versus 15. Reappearance after the booster was seen for most primary-vaccination clones, at 95% to 97% CD4 and around 88% CD8.

One entry per CDR3 protein, called by TCRdb with MiXCR from the 5' RACE reads. Of about 320,000 distinct CDR3 sequences in the sample, around 7.3% were seen once. The CDR3 totals 16 residues. The germline V and J ends were trimmed by 2 bases and 9 bases, with 20 bases remaining between them. Germline V gene data show CDR1 as SEHNR and CDR2 as FQNEAQ (reference sequence). This clonotype was seen repeatedly, ten times or more. Its antigen remains unknown. The TCR comes from a man between 18 and 35 years old who received the YFV17D yellow fever vaccine. The chain is built from TRBV7-9 and TRBJ1-5; D perhaps matches TRBD1 (5 bases). The sequences come from PBMCs, collected 35 to 50 days after the first yellow fever vaccination. The CDR3 protein is CASSLFGGPGISPQHF. The CDR3 nucleotides read TGTGCCAGCAGCTTATTCGGGGGACCGGGGATATCGCCCCAGCATTTT.